Each of the 14 T cell receptor beta chains below was sequenced from the same sample in a study of blood T cell repertoires in COVID-19. This table comes from immunoSEQ multiplex PCR, and its TCRdb copy is limited to in-frame clones, with some not included. The repertoire holds approximately 70,000 clones, with around 82% as singletons. Sequences were obtained from peripheral blood. The receptors come from a woman aged 55-75 years with acute or convalescent COVID-19.

The CDR3 sequence is CASSLQGTSGGYEQYF. CDR3 nucleotides: TGTGCCAGCAGCTTACAAGGGACTAGCGGGGGTTACGAGCAGTACTTC. The chain combines TRBV7-2 with TRBJ2-7; 14 positions agree with TRBD2. V shed 2 bases and J 4 bases; nucleotides not matched to a gene: 4. The CDR3 runs to 16 residues. CDR1 and CDR2 from the germline V gene are SGHTA and FQGNSA.

V is TRBV5-5 and J is TRBJ1-6; 7 nucleotides align to TRBD1. CDR3 length: 15 amino acids. Trimming at V came to 4 bases and at J to 8 bases, leaving 9 bases not matched to a gene. Germline CDR1 and CDR2: SGHKS and YYEKEE (reference sequence). The CDR3 here is CASSAETGVYSPLHF. In DNA, the CDR3 is TGTGCCAGCAGCGCGGAAACAGGGGTCTATTCACCCCTCCACTTT.

V usage is TRBV19 and J usage is TRBJ2-7; maybe TRBD1 (7 bases). This CDR3 is built from 14 residues. Germline V gene sequence: CDR1 LNHDA, CDR2 SQIVND (reference sequence). V was clipped by 4 bases and J by 2 bases, with 12 bases between them. The CDR3 nucleotides are TGTGCCAGTAGTAGCGGGACAGCCCCCTACGAGCAGTACTTC. Translation gives CASSSGTAPYEQYF.

This clone was seen more than once but under ten times. J is TRBJ1-2 and V is TRBV19, with D possibly matching TRBD1 (5 bases). The CDR3 contains 14 residues. The germline gives CDR1 LNHDA, CDR2 SQIVND (reference sequence). The V gene lost 7 bases and the J gene lost 3 bases, with 15 bases spanning the gap. In nucleotides, the CDR3 is TGTGCCAGTACCGCCGGGGGGTTAGACTATGGCTACACCTTC. This encodes CASTAGGLDYGYTF.

V and J are TRBV25-1 and TRBJ1-1; TRBD1 aligns across 7 bases. Germline-derived CDR1 and CDR2 are MGHDK and SYGVNS. With V trimmed by 6 bases and J by 5 bases, 12 bases remained unmatched. The CDR3 spans 15 residues. The CDR3: CASSDPAGGQTEAFF. The CDR3 DNA is TGTGCCAGCAGCGACCCCGCAGGGGGTCAGACTGAAGCTTTCTTT.

Here the CDR3 reads CASSPPNRADTGELFF. DNA for the CDR3: TGTGCCAGCTCACCACCGAACAGGGCTGACACCGGGGAGCTGTTTTTT. This sequence joins TRBV18 and TRBJ2-2; TRBD1 might be the D (6 bases). Germline assignment: CDR1 KGHSH and CDR2 LQKENI. Trimming removed 0 bases at V and 3 bases at J, with 11 bases between. The CDR3 spans 16 residues.

The gene calls are TRBV5-1 and TRBJ1-4, with 8 bases lining up with TRBD1. V was pared by 4 bases and J by 8 bases, with 7 bases of the junction left unmatched. Germline V gene lookup returns CDR1 SGHRS and CDR2 YFSETQ. The CDR3 runs to 14 residues. The CDR3 sequence is CASSQGQEMEKLFF. The CDR3 nucleotides are TGCGCCAGCAGCCAGGGACAGGAGATGGAAAAACTGTTTTTT.

V is TRBV3-1 (or the pseudogene TRBV3-2) and J is TRBJ1-6; no firm D call. CDR3 length: 15 amino acids. The V end was cut by 0 bases, the J end by 7 bases, with 10 bases between. From germline, CDR1 is LGHDT and CDR2 YNNKEL (reference sequence). The CDR3 DNA is TGTGCCAGCAGCCAAGATCTAAACGGGAATTCACCCCTCCACTTT. It specifies CASSQDLNGNSPLHF.

This clone was seen only a few times. This chain connects TRBV7-3 to TRBJ2-3; TRBD1 might be the D (5 bases). Germline V gene lookup returns CDR1 SGHTA and CDR2 FQGTGA. V was pared by 3 bases and J by 4 bases, with 8 bases between. The CDR3 totals 13 residues. The CDR3 sequence is CASSFSQADTQYF. CDR3 sequence (DNA): TGTGCCAGCAGCTTCTCACAGGCAGATACGCAGTATTTT.

The chain is built from TRBV7-8 and TRBJ1-1; D might be TRBD1 (5 bases). This CDR3 is 15 amino acids long. V shed 0 bases and J shed 1 base, with 9 bases lying between them. Looked up from germline, CDR1 is SGHVS and CDR2 is FQNEAQ. CDR3 loop: CASSLAGGRNTEAFF. As DNA, the CDR3 is TGTGCCAGCAGCTTAGCCGGGGGGAGGAACACTGAAGCTTTCTTT.

The chain links TRBV5-1 to TRBJ1-2; 9 bases match TRBD1. This CDR3 spans 14 amino acids. Losses at the gene ends were 1 base for V and 7 bases for J; bases not matched to a gene: 5. Germline CDR1 is SGHRS and CDR2 is YFSETQ. The DNA of the CDR3 is TGCGCCAGCAGCTTGAACAGGGGGCAAAGTGGCTACACCTTC. Its translation is CASSLNRGQSGYTF.

This chain links TRBV30 with TRBJ1-5; tentatively, D is TRBD1 (6 bases). Trimming removed 4 bases from V and 7 bases from J, with 11 bases in between. CDR1 and CDR2 (germline): GTSNPN, SVGIG (reference sequence). This CDR3 comprises 12 residues. The CDR3 region has the DNA TGTGCCTGGAATTTAGGGGGACAGCCCCAGCATTTT. Protein product: CAWNLGGQPQHF.

This clone occurred a few times. This sequence joins TRBV6-2 or TRBV6-3 and TRBJ1-2; D remains ambiguous. Germline V gene lookup returns CDR1 MNHEY and CDR2 SVGEGT. Trimming removed 2 bases at V and 3 bases at J, with 4 bases between. This CDR3 has 12 amino acids. The CDR3 nucleotides read TGTGCCAGCAGTTACCCCGACTATGGCTACACCTTC. Amino acids: CASSYPDYGYTF.

The rearrangement uses TRBV5-1 and TRBJ1-4; the match to TRBD1 covers 7 bases. The CDR3 has 14 residues. Germline V gene sequence: CDR1 SGHRS, CDR2 YFSETQ. V trimming: 4 bases; J trimming: 5 bases; junction bases outside the gene matches: 5. The CDR3 bases are TGCGCCAGCAGCCTGGGACAGCCCAATGAAAAACTGTTTTTT. Protein: CASSLGQPNEKLFF. Supplemented by reference TRBV5-1 and TRBJ1-4, the full variable domain reads KAGVTQTPRYLIKTRGQQVTLSCSPISGHRSVSWYQQTPGQGLQFLFEYFSETQRNKGNFPGRFSGRQFSNSRSEMNVSTLELGDSALYLCASSLGQPNEKLFFGSGTQLSVL.